This is a list of T cell receptor beta chains from one sample in a study of human T cells and chemical hapten exposure. TCRdb fed the RACE reads into MiXCR, producing one record per CDR3 protein. The top ten clones hold around 26% of a sample with around 44,000 distinct CDR3 sequences, 4% of them seen once. The specimen comprised whole blood, sampled in connection with sensitization to the hapten diphenylcyclopropenone (DPC). These receptors all come from a man aged 50 to 60 with alopecia areata. Some clones in this sample may be carry-over from other donors' samples. CDR3s include the opening cysteine and the closing phenylalanine or tryptophan. The order of the fields is V gene, D gene, clone size, J gene, CDR3 DNA, CDR3 protein. D genes are given only for firm matches. A row's size may be missing; if present it is once, few, many or a size class.

TRBV29-1	TRBD1	many	TRBJ2-7	TGCAGCACAGCGGGACAGGGGTACGAGCAGTACTTC	CSTAGQGYEQYF
TRBV7-9	TRBD2	many	TRBJ2-4	TGTGCCAGCAGTACCGGGACTAGCGGGAGTCAGTACTTC	CASSTGTSGSQYF
TRBV10-3	TRBD1	many	TRBJ2-1	TGTGCCATCAACCAGGGACAGGGAGACCACAATGAGCAGTTCTTC	CAINQGQGDHNEQFF
TRBV7-2	-	many	TRBJ2-7	TGTGCCAGCAGCTTAGAATCTGTAATCTCCTACGAGCAGTACTTC	CASSLESVISYEQYF
TRBV7-2	-	many	TRBJ2-5	TGTGCCAGCAGCCCGTGGCTTGGTGAGACCCAGTACTTC	CASSPWLGETQYF
TRBV28	-	-	TRBJ2-4	TGTGCCAGCAGCCAACATCAACGAGCCAAAAACATTCAGTACTTC	CASSQHQRAKNIQYF
TRBV29-1	TRBD2	many	TRBJ2-1	TGCAGCGTTAGACTACTAGCGGGAGGGGACAATGAGCAGTTCTTC	CSVRLLAGGDNEQFF
TRBV4-2	-	many	TRBJ2-3	TGTGCCAGCAGCCAAGGTATAGGGGGTACGCAGTATTTT	CASSQGIGGTQYF
TRBV19	-	many	TRBJ2-3	TGTGCCAGTAGGAGTAACCAACGCACAGATACGCAGTATTTT	CASRSNQRTDTQYF
TRBV27	-	many	TRBJ2-4	TGTGCCAGCAGTTCCATAGGGGGCAAAAACATTCAGTACTTC	CASSSIGGKNIQYF
TRBV7-9	-	many	TRBJ2-6	TGTGCCAGCAGCTTAGTAAGCTCTGGGGCCAACGTCCTGACTTTC	CASSLVSSGANVLTF
TRBV7-2	-	many	TRBJ2-5	TGTGCCAGCAGCTTAGTGCAGGGTTCCTCGGGGGAGACCCAGTACTTC	CASSLVQGSSGETQYF
TRBV5-1	-	many	TRBJ2-1	TGCGCCAGCACCCTGGCGGGAAACTCCTACAATGAGCAGTTCTTC	CASTLAGNSYNEQFF
TRBV15	-	many	TRBJ1-5	TGTGCCACCAGCAGAGATCCCCTTTCCAATCAGCCCCAGCATTTT	CATSRDPLSNQPQHF
TRBV18	TRBD2	-	TRBJ2-5	TGTGCCAGCTCACCTTCCGGGACTAGCGGAAAAGAGACCCAGTACTTC	CASSPSGTSGKETQYF
TRBV12-3/TRBV12-4	TRBD2	many	TRBJ2-1	TGTGCCAGCAGTCCTCCTAGCGGGAGGTACAATGAGCAGTTCTTC	CASSPPSGRYNEQFF
TRBV27	TRBD1	many	TRBJ1-5	TGTGCCAGCAGGAGGACAGGTCCCTATATGAGCAATCAGCCCCAGCATTTT	CASRRTGPYMSNQPQHF
TRBV3-1	TRBD2	many	TRBJ2-3	TGTGCCAGCAGGCGAGCGGGAGGGACAGATACGCAGTATTTT	CASRRAGGTDTQYF
TRBV29-1	TRBD1	many	TRBJ2-3	TGCAGCGGGAGTAGGGGGCGGCAAAGCACAGATACGCAGTATTTT	CSGSRGRQSTDTQYF
TRBV6-4	-	many	TRBJ1-6	TGTGCCAGCAGTGACCTTCAGAATTATAATTCACCCCTCCACTTT	CASSDLQNYNSPLHF
TRBV18	-	-	TRBJ2-1	TGTGCCAGTCTAGGGACTCTCGTCAATGAGCAGTTCTTC	CASLGTLVNEQFF
TRBV7-2	-	few	TRBJ2-6	TGTGCCAGCAGCTTTGCCGGGGCCAACGTCCTGACTTTC	CASSFAGANVLTF
TRBV7-8	-	many	TRBJ2-7	TGTGCCAGCAGCCTCACAGGGTGGCACTACGAGCAGTACTTC	CASSLTGWHYEQYF
TRBV6-2/TRBV6-3	-	many	TRBJ2-7	TGTGCCAGCAGTTACCGGCAGAGCTCCTACGAGCAGTACTTC	CASSYRQSSYEQYF
TRBV20-1	-	many	TRBJ2-5	TGCAGTGCTTTCCGGGAGACCCAGTACTTC	CSAFRETQYF
TRBV5-1	TRBD1	few	TRBJ2-3	TGCGCCAGCAGGCAGGGGGCAAGAGATACGCAGTATTTT	CASRQGARDTQYF
TRBV29-1	TRBD2	many	TRBJ2-3	TGCAGCGAAACTAGCGAAGATACGCAGTATTTT	CSETSEDTQYF
TRBV28	TRBD2	many	TRBJ2-1	TGTGCCAGCAGTCTCGCCGGGACTAGCGGGAGCTATGAGCAGTTCTTC	CASSLAGTSGSYEQFF
TRBV7-2	TRBD1	many	TRBJ2-6	TGTGCCAGCAGCTCCCTACAGGGGCTTGAGGTCCTGACTTTC	CASSSLQGLEVLTF
TRBV7-8	-	many	TRBJ2-6	TGTGCCAGCAGCTTAACAGGCAGAAGCTCTGGGGCCAACGTCCTGACTTTC	CASSLTGRSSGANVLTF
TRBV15	-	-	TRBJ2-5	TGTGCCACCAGCGGAACAATAGACGCTGCTAGGACCCAGTACTTC	CATSGTIDAARTQYF
TRBV28	-	many	TRBJ2-7	TGTGCCAGCAGTGCCCTTAACGAGCAGTACTTC	CASSALNEQYF
TRBV10-3	TRBD1	many	TRBJ2-7	TGTGCCATCAGTGAGTCGGCGACAGGGGTTGAGCAGTACTTC	CAISESATGVEQYF
TRBV19	-	many	TRBJ2-1	TGTGCCAGTAGTAGCCTTAGCCGCTACAATGAGCAGTTCTTC	CASSSLSRYNEQFF
TRBV24-1	-	-	TRBJ1-5	TGTGCCACCAGTGAAGATAGCAATCAGCCCCAGCATTTT	CATSEDSNQPQHF
TRBV6-2/TRBV6-3	-	many	TRBJ1-5	TGTGCCAGCAGTTACTCTGGGGCGGTGCAGCCCCAGCATTTT	CASSYSGAVQPQHF
TRBV7-2	-	few	TRBJ2-7	TGTGCCAGCAGCTTAGCGGGGGCGGGGGAGCAGTACTTC	CASSLAGAGEQYF
TRBV6-2/TRBV6-3	-	-	TRBJ1-1	TGTGCCAGCAGTCCCGTGCGGGGGGCAGCTACTGAAGCTTTCTTT	CASSPVRGAATEAFF
TRBV10-3	TRBD2	many	TRBJ2-1	TGTGCCATCAGTGGCCAGACTAGCGGGAGGTACAATGAGCAGTTCTTC	CAISGQTSGRYNEQFF
TRBV24-1	-	many	TRBJ2-2	TGTGCCACCAGTGCGCCGAACACCGGGGAGCTGTTTTTT	CATSAPNTGELFF
TRBV20-1	-	many	TRBJ1-6	TGCAGTGCTAGTGACAGGCCGAGCTCCTATAATTCACCCCTCCACTTT	CSASDRPSSYNSPLHF
TRBV18	TRBD1	-	TRBJ1-1	TGTGCCAGCTCAGCGGCAGGGGGGGATACTGAAGCTTTCTTT	CASSAAGGDTEAFF
TRBV6-5	-	-	TRBJ2-7	TGTGCCAGCAGGACCGCGGGTGGCGAGCAGTACTTC	CASRTAGGEQYF
TRBV12-3/TRBV12-4	TRBD1	many	TRBJ1-4	TGTGCCAGCAGTTTGGGGACAGGTTATGCAAAACTGTTTTTT	CASSLGTGYAKLFF
TRBV20-1	-	many	TRBJ2-7	TGCAGTGCTAGAGAGACAGCCGGTAGCTCCTACGAGCAGTACTTC	CSARETAGSSYEQYF